Listed below are T cell receptor beta chains from one sample, sequenced in a study of cytomegalovirus exposure and HLA in healthy donors. Measured with immunoSEQ multiplex PCR; TCRdb has only the in-frame clones, and not every one. The sample shows some 150,000 clones, 81% of them seen only once. Sequenced: PBMCs. The receptors stem from a woman between 18 and 30 years old in good health and CMV-seropositive. CDR3s include the opening cysteine and the closing phenylalanine or tryptophan. The order of the fields is CDR3 length, J gene, D gene, V gene, clone size, CDR3 protein, CDR3 DNA. D genes are given only for firm matches. Clone size appears in some rows only: once, few, many, or a class for an expanded clone.

length: 13; J: TRBJ2-1; D: .; V: TRBV6-6; size: .; CDR3: CASSLAKTYEQFF; DNA: TGTGCCAGCAGTTTGGCAAAGACTTATGAGCAGTTCTTC
length: 13; J: TRBJ1-4; D: .; V: TRBV5-4; size: .; CDR3: CASSSRGGEKLFF; DNA: TGTGCCAGCAGCAGCCGGGGGGGGGAAAAACTGTTTTTT
length: 14; J: TRBJ1-2; D: .; V: TRBV9; size: .; CDR3: CASIPSPGSLYYTF; DNA: TGTGCCAGCATCCCTAGCCCCGGATCTCTCTATTACACCTTC
length: 15; J: TRBJ2-3; D: TRBD2; V: TRBV6-4; size: .; CDR3: CASSPTSGGGDTQYF; DNA: TGTGCCAGCAGCCCGACTAGCGGGGGTGGGGATACGCAGTATTTT
length: 13; J: TRBJ2-5; D: .; V: TRBV27; size: few; CDR3: CASSFRGGETQYF; DNA: TGTGCCAGCAGTTTCCGGGGTGGAGAGACCCAGTACTTC
length: 12; J: TRBJ1-6; D: .; V: TRBV7-9; size: once; CDR3: CASSLMSSPLHF; DNA: TGTGCCAGCAGCTTAATGAGTTCACCCCTCCACTTT
length: 15; J: TRBJ2-5; D: .; V: TRBV7-2; size: .; CDR3: CASSLVVTAPETQYF; DNA: TGTGCCAGCAGCTTAGTGGTTACAGCCCCAGAGACCCAGTACTTC
length: 14; J: TRBJ2-2; D: TRBD1; V: TRBV19; size: .; CDR3: CASRGQFHTGELFF; DNA: TGTGCCAGTCGGGGACAGTTCCACACCGGGGAGCTGTTTTTT
length: 15; J: TRBJ2-3; D: TRBD2; V: TRBV6-6; size: .; CDR3: CASRQTSGGTDTQYF; DNA: TGTGCCAGCAGGCAAACTAGCGGGGGAACAGATACGCAGTATTTT
length: 15; J: TRBJ2-2; D: TRBD1; V: TRBV19; size: once; CDR3: CASNSGQTNTGELFF; DNA: TGTGCCAGTAATTCGGGACAGACTAACACCGGGGAGCTGTTTTTT
length: 14; J: TRBJ1-2; D: .; V: TRBV7-9; size: .; CDR3: CASSPRAGWAGYTF; DNA: TGTGCCAGCAGCCCACGCGCAGGGTGGGCTGGCTACACCTTC
length: 14; J: TRBJ2-1; D: .; V: TRBV27; size: .; CDR3: CASSLRGSYNEQFF; DNA: TGTGCCAGCAGTTTAAGGGGGTCCTACAATGAGCAGTTCTTC
length: 12; J: TRBJ1-3; D: .; V: TRBV25-1; size: once; CDR3: CASSGEGGYWYF; DNA: TGTGCCAGCAGTGGAGAGGGCGGGTACTGGTATTTT
length: 17; J: TRBJ2-5; D: TRBD2; V: TRBV7-9; size: .; CDR3: CASSLGTSGASQETQYF; DNA: TGTGCCAGCAGCCTAGGGACTAGCGGGGCTTCTCAAGAGACCCAGTACTTC
length: 19; J: TRBJ2-7; D: TRBD1; V: TRBV28; size: .; CDR3: CASSFPARGTGSSTYEQYF; DNA: TGTGCCAGCAGTTTTCCTGCTCGCGGGACAGGGTCTTCTACCTACGAGCAGTACTTC
length: 16; J: TRBJ2-3; D: TRBD1; V: TRBV5-1; size: .; CDR3: CASSLAGQGAVDTQYF; DNA: TGCGCCAGCAGCTTGGCGGGTCAGGGGGCGGTAGATACGCAGTATTTT
length: 11; J: TRBJ2-7; D: .; V: TRBV20-1; size: .; CDR3: CSLGRGYEQYF; DNA: TGCAGCTTGGGCAGGGGATACGAGCAGTACTTC
length: 17; J: TRBJ2-3; D: TRBD2; V: TRBV7-9; size: .; CDR3: CASSFGTSGVRADTQYF; DNA: TGTGCCAGCAGCTTCGGGACTAGCGGGGTAAGGGCAGATACGCAGTATTTT
length: 14; J: TRBJ2-2; D: TRBD1; V: TRBV29-1; size: .; CDR3: CSVLDRADTGELFF; DNA: TGCAGCGTTCTTGACAGGGCCGACACCGGGGAGCTGTTTTTT
length: 15; J: TRBJ1-5; D: TRBD1; V: TRBV28; size: .; CDR3: CASSPRTGGNQPQHF; DNA: TGTGCCAGCAGCCCCCGGACAGGAGGCAATCAGCCCCAGCATTTT
length: 19; J: TRBJ2-6; D: .; V: TRBV4-3; size: .; CDR3: CASSQDLGSKPSGANVLTF; DNA: TGCGCCAGCAGCCAAGATCTGGGCTCCAAACCCTCTGGGGCCAACGTCCTGACTTTC
length: 15; J: TRBJ1-1; D: .; V: TRBV4-1; size: .; CDR3: CASSQALEVNTEAFF; DNA: TGCGCCAGCAGCCAAGCCCTGGAGGTGAACACTGAAGCTTTCTTT
length: 12; J: TRBJ1-2; D: .; V: TRBV2; size: .; CDR3: CAGAGSNYGYTF; DNA: TGTGCCGGCGCAGGATCAAACTATGGCTACACCTTC
length: 13; J: TRBJ1-1; D: .; V: TRBV14; size: .; CDR3: CASSQVRGTEAFF; DNA: TGTGCCAGCAGCCAAGTTAGGGGGACTGAAGCTTTCTTT
length: 13; J: TRBJ2-2; D: TRBD1; V: TRBV5-1; size: once; CDR3: CASSWTGTGELFF; DNA: TGCGCCAGCAGCTGGACAGGGACCGGGGAGCTGTTTTTT
length: 14; J: TRBJ2-7; D: TRBD2; V: TRBV2; size: .; CDR3: CASQQRGATYEQYF; DNA: TGTGCCAGCCAGCAGCGGGGGGCAACCTACGAGCAGTACTTC
length: 15; J: TRBJ1-6; D: .; V: TRBV18; size: .; CDR3: CASSPRQNYDSPLHF; DNA: TGTGCCAGCTCACCTCGACAGAACTACGATTCACCCCTCCACTTT
length: 13; J: TRBJ2-2; D: .; V: TRBV2; size: .; CDR3: CASSEPGTPELFF; DNA: TGTGCCAGCAGTGAACCAGGGACTCCGGAGCTGTTTTTT
length: 15; J: TRBJ2-1; D: TRBD1; V: TRBV4-2; size: .; CDR3: CASSRDRDNYNEQFF; DNA: TGTGCCAGCAGCCGGGACAGGGATAACTACAATGAGCAGTTCTTC
length: 15; J: TRBJ1-1; D: TRBD1; V: TRBV10-1; size: .; CDR3: CASSEVTGGYTEAFF; DNA: TGCGCCAGCAGTGAGGTCACAGGGGGCTACACTGAAGCTTTCTTT
length: 14; J: TRBJ1-1; D: .; V: TRBV19; size: .; CDR3: CASSIDLETEEAFF; DNA: TGTGCCAGTAGTATAGATCTGGAGACAGAAGAAGCTTTCTTT
length: 14; J: TRBJ2-1; D: TRBD1; V: TRBV7-8; size: .; CDR3: CASSPTRTGDEQFF; DNA: TGTGCCAGCAGCCCCACAAGGACAGGGGATGAGCAGTTCTTC
length: 14; J: TRBJ1-1; D: .; V: TRBV5-6; size: .; CDR3: CASSGPGENTEAFF; DNA: TGTGCCAGCAGCGGGCCAGGGGAGAACACTGAAGCTTTCTTT
length: 13; J: TRBJ2-7; D: .; V: TRBV5-1; size: .; CDR3: CASSLKQFYEQYF; DNA: TGCGCCAGCAGCTTGAAACAGTTCTACGAGCAGTACTTC